This T cell receptor (beta chain) came from a study of blood T cells in healthy people across ages. The V and J ends lost 7 bases and 3 bases respectively, with 15 bases between them. The CDR3 is 13 residues long. CDR1 DFQATT and CDR2 SNEGSKA come from the germline V gene (reference sequence). PCR was performed a second time for roughly 7 to 11 cycles using a sample-barcoded 5' primer and a J-beta primer mix. MiXCR, applied by TCRdb to the 5' RACE reads, yields one record per CDR3 protein. The data hold about 1,800,000 distinct CDR3 sequences, with roughly 30% observed a single time. The sample holds many counts of this clonotype.

Input material: blood. This chain links TRBV20-1 with TRBJ1-2, with D possibly being TRBD1 (6 bases). The sequence was obtained from a woman aged 25 to 39 in good health. The CDR3 here is CSVQRGEDYGYTF. In nucleotides, the CDR3 is TGCAGTGTTCAGAGGGGGGAGGACTATGGCTACACCTTC.